Reported below is one TCR beta chain. The antigen is unknown. The record originates from a study of T cells in Graves' hyperthyroidism and ophthalmopathy. Study background: Peripheral blood was secured at the point of initial diagnosis, before any treatment.

Whole-study results and caveats: Ophthalmopathy was model-predicted a median around 6.1 months pre-onset.

Trimming took off 1 base at V and 0 bases at J, with 16 bases between the two ends. Germline V gene sequence: CDR1 SEHNR, CDR2 FQNEAQ (reference sequence). This CDR3 contains 18 residues. TCR beta CDR3 regions were amplified from RNA. In the first-round RT-PCR of the TCR CDR3, the HTBI primer set was used. MiXCR, applied by TCRdb to the multiplex PCR reads, yields one record per CDR3 protein. Of 300,000 to 450,000 distinct CDR3 sequences in the sample, approximately 14% were seen once. The source is a woman between 25 and 40 years old with Graves' ophthalmopathy. The sequenced material came from blood. J is TRBJ1-3 and V is TRBV7-9, with D possibly being TRBD1 (6 bases). CDR3 residues: CASSLEKDSHYSGNTIYF. The DNA of the CDR3 is TGTGCCAGCAGCTTAGAAAAGGACAGCCACTACTCTGGAAACACCATATATTTT.